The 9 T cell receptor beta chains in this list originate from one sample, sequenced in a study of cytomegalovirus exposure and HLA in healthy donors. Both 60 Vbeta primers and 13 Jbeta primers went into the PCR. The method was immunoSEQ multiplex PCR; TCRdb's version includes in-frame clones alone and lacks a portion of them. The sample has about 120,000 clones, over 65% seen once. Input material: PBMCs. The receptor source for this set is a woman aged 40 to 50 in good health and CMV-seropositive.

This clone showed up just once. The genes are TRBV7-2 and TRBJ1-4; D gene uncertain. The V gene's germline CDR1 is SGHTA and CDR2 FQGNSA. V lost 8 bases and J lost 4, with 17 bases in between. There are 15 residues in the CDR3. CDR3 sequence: CASGTSGEGNEKLFF. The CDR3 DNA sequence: TGTGCCAGCGGCACCAGTGGGGAGGGTAATGAAAAACTGTTTTTT.

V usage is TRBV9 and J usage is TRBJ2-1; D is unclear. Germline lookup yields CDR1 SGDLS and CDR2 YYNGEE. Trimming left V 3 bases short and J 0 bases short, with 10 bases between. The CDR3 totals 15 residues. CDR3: CASSDPSGSYNEQFF. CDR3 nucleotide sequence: TGTGCCAGCAGCGACCCGTCGGGCTCCTACAATGAGCAGTTCTTC.

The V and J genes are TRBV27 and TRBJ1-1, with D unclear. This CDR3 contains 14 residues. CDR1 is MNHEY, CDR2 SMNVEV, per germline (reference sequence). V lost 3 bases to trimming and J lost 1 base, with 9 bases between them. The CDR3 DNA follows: TGTGCCAGCAGTTTCGGGATGGAGAACACTGAAGCTTTCTTT. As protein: CASSFGMENTEAFF.

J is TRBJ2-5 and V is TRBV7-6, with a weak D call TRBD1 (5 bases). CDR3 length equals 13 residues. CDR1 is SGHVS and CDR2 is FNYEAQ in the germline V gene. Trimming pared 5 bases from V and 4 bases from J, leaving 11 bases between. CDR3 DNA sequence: TGTGCCAGCAGCCCCAGGGATGTAGAGACCCAGTACTTC. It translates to CASSPRDVETQYF. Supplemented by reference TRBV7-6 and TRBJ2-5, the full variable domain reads GAGVSQSPRYKVTKRGQDVALRCDPISGHVSLYWYRQALGQGPEFLTYFNYEAQQDKSGLPNDRFSAERPEGSISTLTIQRTEQRDSAMYRCASSPRDVETQYFGPGTRLLVL.

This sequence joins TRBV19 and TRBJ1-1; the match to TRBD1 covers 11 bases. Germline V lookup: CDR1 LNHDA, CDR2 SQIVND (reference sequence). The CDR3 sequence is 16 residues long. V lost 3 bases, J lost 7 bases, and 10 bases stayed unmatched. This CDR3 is CASSIPRGQGAGEAFF. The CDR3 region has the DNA TGTGCCAGTAGTATCCCCCGCGGACAGGGGGCTGGTGAAGCTTTCTTT.

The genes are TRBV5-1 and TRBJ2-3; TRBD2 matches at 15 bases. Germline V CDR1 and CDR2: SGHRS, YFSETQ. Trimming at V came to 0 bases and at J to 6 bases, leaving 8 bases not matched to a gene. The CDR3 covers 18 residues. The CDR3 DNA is TGCGCCAGCAGCTTGGCGGGGACTAGCGGGAGGTATTCCGATACGCAGTATTTT. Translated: CASSLAGTSGRYSDTQYF.

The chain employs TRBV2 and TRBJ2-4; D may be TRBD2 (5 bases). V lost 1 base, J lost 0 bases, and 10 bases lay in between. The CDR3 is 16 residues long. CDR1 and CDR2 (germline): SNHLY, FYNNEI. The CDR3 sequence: CASSEVDGIAKNIQYF. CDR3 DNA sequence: TGTGCCAGCAGTGAAGTTGACGGGATAGCCAAAAACATTCAGTACTTC.

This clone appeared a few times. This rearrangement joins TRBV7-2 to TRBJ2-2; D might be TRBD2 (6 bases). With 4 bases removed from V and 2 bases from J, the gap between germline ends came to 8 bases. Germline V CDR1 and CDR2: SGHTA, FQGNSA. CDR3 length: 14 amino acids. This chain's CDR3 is CASSSDYNTGELFF. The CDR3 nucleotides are TGTGCCAGCAGCTCGGACTACAACACCGGGGAGCTGTTTTTT.

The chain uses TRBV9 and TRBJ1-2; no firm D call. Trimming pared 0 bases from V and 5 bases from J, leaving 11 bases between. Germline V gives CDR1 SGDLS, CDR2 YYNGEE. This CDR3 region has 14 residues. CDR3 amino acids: CASSVDSLPYGYTF. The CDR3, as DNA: TGTGCCAGCAGCGTAGACAGCCTACCTTATGGCTACACCTTC.